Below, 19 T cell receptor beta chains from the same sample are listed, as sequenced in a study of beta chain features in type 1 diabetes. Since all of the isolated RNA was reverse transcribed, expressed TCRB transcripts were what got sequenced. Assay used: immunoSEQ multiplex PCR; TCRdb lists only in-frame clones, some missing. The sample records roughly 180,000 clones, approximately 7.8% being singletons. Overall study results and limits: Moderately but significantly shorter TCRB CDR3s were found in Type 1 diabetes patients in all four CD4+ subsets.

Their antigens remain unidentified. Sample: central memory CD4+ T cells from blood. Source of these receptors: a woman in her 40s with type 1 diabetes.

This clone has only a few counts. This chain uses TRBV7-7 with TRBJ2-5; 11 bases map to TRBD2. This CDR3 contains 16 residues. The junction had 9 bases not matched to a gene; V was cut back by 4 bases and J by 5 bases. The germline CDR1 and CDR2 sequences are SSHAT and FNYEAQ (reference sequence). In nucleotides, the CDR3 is TGTGCCAGCAGCTCCTCACTAGCGGGAGAAAGGGAGACCCAGTACTTC. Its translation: CASSSSLAGERETQYF.

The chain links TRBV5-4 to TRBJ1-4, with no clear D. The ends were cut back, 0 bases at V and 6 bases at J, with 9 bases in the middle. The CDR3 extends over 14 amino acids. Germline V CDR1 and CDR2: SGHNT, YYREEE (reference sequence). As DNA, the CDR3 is TGTGCCAGCAGCTTGGTGGCCGGGGATGAAAAACTGTTTTTT. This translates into CASSLVAGDEKLFF.

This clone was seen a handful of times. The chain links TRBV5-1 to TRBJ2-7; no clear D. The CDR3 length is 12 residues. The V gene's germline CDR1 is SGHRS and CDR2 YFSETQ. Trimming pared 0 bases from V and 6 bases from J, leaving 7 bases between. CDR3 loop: CASSLVSSEQYF. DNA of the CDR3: TGCGCCAGCAGCTTGGTTTCGTCCGAGCAGTACTTC.

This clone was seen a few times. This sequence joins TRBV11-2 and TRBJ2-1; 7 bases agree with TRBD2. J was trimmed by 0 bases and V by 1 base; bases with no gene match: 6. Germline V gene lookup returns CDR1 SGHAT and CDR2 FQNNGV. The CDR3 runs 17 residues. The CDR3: CASSLVGGSTSYNEQFF. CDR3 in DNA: TGTGCCAGCAGCTTAGTTGGCGGGAGCACCTCCTACAATGAGCAGTTCTTC.

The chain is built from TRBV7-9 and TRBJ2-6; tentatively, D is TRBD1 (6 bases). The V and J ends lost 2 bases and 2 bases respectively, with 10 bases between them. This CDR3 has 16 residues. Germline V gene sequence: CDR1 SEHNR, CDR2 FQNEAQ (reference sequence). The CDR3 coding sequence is TGTGCCAGCAGCTTATCCGCAGGGGCTGGGGCCAACGTCCTGACTTTC. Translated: CASSLSAGAGANVLTF.

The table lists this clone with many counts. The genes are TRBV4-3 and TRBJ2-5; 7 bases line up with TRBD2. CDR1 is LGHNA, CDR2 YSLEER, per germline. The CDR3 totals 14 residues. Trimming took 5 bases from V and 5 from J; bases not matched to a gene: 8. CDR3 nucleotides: TGCGCCAGCAGCTCGGGGGAGGGCGGGGAGACCCAGTACTTC. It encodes CASSSGEGGETQYF.

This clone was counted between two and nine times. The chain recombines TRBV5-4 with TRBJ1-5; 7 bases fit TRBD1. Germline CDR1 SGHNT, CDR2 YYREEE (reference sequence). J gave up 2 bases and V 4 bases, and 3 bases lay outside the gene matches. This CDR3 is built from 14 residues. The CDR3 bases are TGTGCCAGCAGCCAGCAGGGGGGCAATCAGCCCCAGCATTTT. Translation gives CASSQQGGNQPQHF.

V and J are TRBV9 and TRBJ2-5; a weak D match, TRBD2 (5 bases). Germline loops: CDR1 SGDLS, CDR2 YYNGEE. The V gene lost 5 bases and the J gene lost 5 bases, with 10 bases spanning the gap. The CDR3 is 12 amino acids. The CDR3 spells CASRSGEETQYF. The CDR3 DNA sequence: TGTGCCAGCAGGTCCGGGGAGGAGACCCAGTACTTC.

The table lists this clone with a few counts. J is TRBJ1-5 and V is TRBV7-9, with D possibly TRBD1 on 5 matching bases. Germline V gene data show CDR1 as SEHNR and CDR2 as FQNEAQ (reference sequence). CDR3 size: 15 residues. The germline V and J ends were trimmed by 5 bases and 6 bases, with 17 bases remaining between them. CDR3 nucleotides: TGTGCCAGCAGCGCGGTGGGGGGATCGAGTCAGCCCCAGCATTTT. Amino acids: CASSAVGGSSQPQHF.

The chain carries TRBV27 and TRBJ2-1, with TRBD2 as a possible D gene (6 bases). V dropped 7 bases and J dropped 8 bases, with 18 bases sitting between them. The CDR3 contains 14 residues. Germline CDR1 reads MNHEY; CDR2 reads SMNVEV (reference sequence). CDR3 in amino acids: CASTFGGRFDEQFF. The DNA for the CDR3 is TGTGCCAGCACCTTTGGGGGGAGGTTCGATGAGCAGTTCTTC.

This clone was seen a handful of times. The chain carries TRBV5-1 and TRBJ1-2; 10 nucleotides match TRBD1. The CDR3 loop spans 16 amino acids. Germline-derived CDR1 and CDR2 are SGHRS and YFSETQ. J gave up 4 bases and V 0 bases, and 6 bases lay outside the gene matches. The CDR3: CASSLGQGAPGYGYTF. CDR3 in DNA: TGCGCCAGCAGCTTGGGACAGGGGGCGCCTGGCTATGGCTACACCTTC.

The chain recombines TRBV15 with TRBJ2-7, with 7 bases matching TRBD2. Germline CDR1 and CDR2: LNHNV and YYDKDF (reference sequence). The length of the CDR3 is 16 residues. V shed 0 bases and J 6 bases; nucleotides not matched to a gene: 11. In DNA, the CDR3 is TGTGCCACCAGCAGAGATCTGAGCAGGGAGGGCGGCGAGCAGTACTTC. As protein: CATSRDLSREGGEQYF.

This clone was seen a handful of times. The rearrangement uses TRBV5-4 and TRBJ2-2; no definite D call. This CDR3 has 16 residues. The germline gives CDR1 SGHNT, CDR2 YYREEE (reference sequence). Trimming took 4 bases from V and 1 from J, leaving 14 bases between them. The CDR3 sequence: CASSTRRRQNTGELFF. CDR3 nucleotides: TGTGCCAGCAGCACCCGCCGGCGACAGAACACCGGGGAGCTGTTTTTT.

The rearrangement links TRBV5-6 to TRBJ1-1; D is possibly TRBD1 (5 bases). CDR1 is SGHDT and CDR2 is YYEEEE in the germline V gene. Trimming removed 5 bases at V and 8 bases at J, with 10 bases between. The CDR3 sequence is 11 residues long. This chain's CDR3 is CASRGQGEAFF. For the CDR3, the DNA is TGTGCCAGCAGGGGTCAGGGAGAAGCTTTCTTT.

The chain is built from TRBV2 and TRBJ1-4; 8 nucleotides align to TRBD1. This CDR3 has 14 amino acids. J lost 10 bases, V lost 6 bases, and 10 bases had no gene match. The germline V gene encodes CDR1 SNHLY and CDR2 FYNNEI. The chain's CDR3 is CASSPGQERGKLFF. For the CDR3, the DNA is TGTGCCAGCAGCCCGGGACAGGAGAGGGGAAAACTGTTTTTT.

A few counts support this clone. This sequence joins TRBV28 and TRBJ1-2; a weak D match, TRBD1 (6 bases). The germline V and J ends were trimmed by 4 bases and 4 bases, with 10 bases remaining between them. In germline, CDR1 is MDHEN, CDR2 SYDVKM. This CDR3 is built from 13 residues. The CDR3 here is CASSSGQSYGYTF. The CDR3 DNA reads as TGTGCCAGCAGTTCCGGACAGAGCTATGGCTACACCTTC.

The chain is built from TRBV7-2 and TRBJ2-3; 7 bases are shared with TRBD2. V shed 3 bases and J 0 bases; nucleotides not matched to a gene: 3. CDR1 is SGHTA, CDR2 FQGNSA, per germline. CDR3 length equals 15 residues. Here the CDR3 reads CASSFSGLSTDTQYF. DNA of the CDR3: TGTGCCAGCAGCTTTAGCGGGCTTAGCACAGATACGCAGTATTTT.

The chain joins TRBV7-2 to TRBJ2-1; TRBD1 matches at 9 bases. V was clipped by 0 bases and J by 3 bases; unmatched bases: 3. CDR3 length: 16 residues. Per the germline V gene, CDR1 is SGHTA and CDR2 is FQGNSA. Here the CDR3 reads CASSLARGQGYNEQFF. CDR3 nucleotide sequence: TGTGCCAGCAGCTTAGCGCGGGGACAGGGCTACAATGAGCAGTTCTTC.

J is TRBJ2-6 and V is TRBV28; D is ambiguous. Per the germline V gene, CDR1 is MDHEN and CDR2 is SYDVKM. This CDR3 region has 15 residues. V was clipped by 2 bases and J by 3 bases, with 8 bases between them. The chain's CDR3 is CASSLDLRGANVLTF. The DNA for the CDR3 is TGTGCCAGCAGTTTAGATCTACGTGGGGCCAACGTCCTGACTTTC.